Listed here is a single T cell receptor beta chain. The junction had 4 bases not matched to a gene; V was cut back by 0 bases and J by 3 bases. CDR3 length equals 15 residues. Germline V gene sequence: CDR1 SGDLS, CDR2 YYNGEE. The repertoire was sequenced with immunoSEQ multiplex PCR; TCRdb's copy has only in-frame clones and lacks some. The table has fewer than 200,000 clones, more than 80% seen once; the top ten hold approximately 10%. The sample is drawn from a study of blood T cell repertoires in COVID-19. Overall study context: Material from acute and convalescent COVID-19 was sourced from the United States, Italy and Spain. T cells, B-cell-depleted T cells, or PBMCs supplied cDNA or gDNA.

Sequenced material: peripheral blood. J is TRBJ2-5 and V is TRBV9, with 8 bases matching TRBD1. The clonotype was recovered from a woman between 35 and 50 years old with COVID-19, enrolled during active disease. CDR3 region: CASSVETGGKETQYF. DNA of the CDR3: TGTGCCAGCAGCGTAGAAACAGGGGGAAAAGAGACCCAGTACTTC. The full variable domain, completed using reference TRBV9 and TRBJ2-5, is DSGVTQTPKHLITATGQRVTLRCSPRSGDLSVYWYQQSLDQGLQFLIQYYNGEERAKGNILERFSAQQFPDLHSELNLSSLELGDSALYFCASSVETGGKETQYFGPGTRLLVL.